One and the same sample provided the 15 T cell receptor beta chains below, sequenced in a study of cytomegalovirus exposure and HLA in healthy donors. 13 Jbeta primers and 60 Vbeta primers were used for the PCR. TCRdb's table, derived via immunoSEQ multiplex PCR, lists solely in-frame clones and lacks some. The sample holds fewer than 75,000 clones, roughly 70% seen once. The source material was PBMCs. The receptors here all came from a man in his 70s in good health and CMV-seronegative.

The V and J genes are TRBV28 and TRBJ1-5; D may be TRBD1 (5 bases). The CDR3 extends over 14 amino acids. The germline V and J ends were trimmed by 6 bases and 5 bases, with 14 bases remaining between them. Germline assignment: CDR1 MDHEN and CDR2 SYDVKM. The CDR3 DNA reads TGTGCCAGCAGGGACACGGGGGAAGATCAGCCCCAGCATTTT. Its protein product is CASRDTGEDQPQHF.

In this sample, this clone turned up once. The gene calls are TRBV19 and TRBJ1-2; tentative D call: TRBD1 (5 bases). V shed 3 bases and J shed 12 bases, with 17 bases lying between them. From germline, CDR1 is LNHDA and CDR2 SQIVND (reference sequence). This CDR3 spans 13 amino acids. The chain's CDR3 is CASSITATGENTF. The CDR3 nucleotides read TGTGCCAGTAGTATCACAGCCACGGGGGAAAACACCTTC. Filled out from reference TRBV19 and TRBJ1-2, the complete variable domain reads DGGITQSPKYLFRKEGQNVTLSCEQNLNHDAMYWYRQDPGQGLRLIYYSQIVNDFQKGDIAEGYSVSREKKESFPLTVTSAQKNPTAFYLCASSITATGENTFGSGTRLTVV.

The gene calls are TRBV7-2 and TRBJ1-6, with 8 nucleotides matching TRBD1. Germline V gene sequence: CDR1 SGHTA, CDR2 FQGNSA. CDR3 length: 13 residues. Trimming at V came to 5 bases and at J to 8 bases, leaving 2 bases not matched to a gene. This CDR3 reads CASSPTGDSPLHF. CDR3 DNA: TGTGCCAGCAGCCCGACAGGGGATTCACCCCTCCACTTT. Drawing the rest from reference TRBV7-2 and TRBJ1-6, the complete variable domain is GAGVSQSPSNKVTEKGKDVELRCDPISGHTALYWYRQSLGQGLEFLIYFQGNSAPDKSGLPSDRFSAERTGGSVSTLTIQRTQQEDSAVYLCASSPTGDSPLHFGNGTRLTVT.

This clone appeared once. The chain employs TRBV5-8 and TRBJ2-5, with TRBD2 matching over 10 bases. The CDR3 is 15 residues long. Per the germline V gene, CDR1 is SGHTS and CDR2 is YDEGEE. V dropped 4 bases and J dropped 4; count of bases not matched to a gene: 7. The CDR3 DNA sequence: TGTGCCAGCAGCAAAAGCGGGAGGGTTCTAGAGACCCAGTACTTC. It yields the protein CASSKSGRVLETQYF. The full variable domain, in which reference TRBV5-8 and TRBJ2-5 provide the parts outside the CDR3, is EAGVTQSPTHLIKTRGQQATLRCSPISGHTSVYWYQQALGLGLQFLLWYDEGEERNRGNFPPRFSGRQFPNYSSELNVNALELEDSALYLCASSKSGRVLETQYFGPGTRLLVL.

V gene TRBV18 combines with J gene TRBJ2-2, with D unclear. CDR1 and CDR2 (germline): KGHSH, LQKENI. V was shortened by 1 base and J by 6 bases, with 6 bases between the two germline ends. This CDR3 region has 13 residues. In DNA form, the CDR3 reads TGTGCCAGCTCACCACGTTACTCCGGGGAGCTGTTTTTT. The encoded protein is CASSPRYSGELFF. The whole variable domain, remainder taken from reference TRBV18 and TRBJ2-2, is NAGVMQNPRHLVRRRGQEARLRCSPMKGHSHVYWYRQLPEEGLKFMVYLQKENIIDESGMPKERFSAEFPKEGPSILRIQQVVRGDSAAYFCASSPRYSGELFFGEGSRLTVL.

V is TRBV30 and J is TRBJ1-3; 7 bases are a match to TRBD1. From germline, CDR1 is GTSNPN and CDR2 SVGIG (reference sequence). The CDR3 contains 15 residues. The J segment lost 3 bases and the V segment lost 2 bases, leaving 7 bases of the junction unmatched. CDR3 loop: CAWSKDRISGNTIYF. The CDR3 DNA reads as TGTGCCTGGAGTAAGGACAGGATAAGTGGAAACACCATATATTTT.

This chain connects TRBV6-5 to TRBJ2-7, with no clear D. The CDR3 covers 14 residues. Trimming took off 2 bases at V and 2 bases at J, with 10 bases between the two ends. Germline V lookup: CDR1 MNHEY, CDR2 SVGAGI. This CDR3 reads CASSYQAGPYEQYF. CDR3 DNA: TGTGCCAGCAGTTACCAGGCAGGCCCCTACGAGCAGTACTTC.

This chain connects TRBV19 to TRBJ2-5; 12 bases agree with TRBD1. Germline-derived CDR1 and CDR2 are LNHDA and SQIVND (reference sequence). This CDR3 is 14 amino acids long. Trimming at V came to 3 bases and at J to 4 bases, leaving 0 bases not matched to a gene. The chain's CDR3 is CASSMGQGAETQYF. The CDR3 coding sequence is TGTGCCAGTAGTATGGGACAGGGGGCAGAGACCCAGTACTTC.

V and J are TRBV4-1 and TRBJ2-3; TRBD2 might be the D (6 bases). Germline CDR1 and CDR2: MGHRA and YSYEKL. The CDR3 is 15 amino acids. V lost 1 base and J lost 6, with 14 bases in between. CDR3 sequence reads: CASSQGSSERDTQYF. The CDR3 DNA reads TGCGCCAGCAGCCAAGGGTCTAGCGAGCGGGATACGCAGTATTTT.

The chain joins TRBV29-1 to TRBJ2-5, with a tentative D call TRBD2 (6 bases). The germline V and J ends were trimmed by 4 bases and 5 bases, with 17 bases remaining between them. The CDR3 is 14 amino acids. Per germline, CDR1 SQVTM and CDR2 ANQGSEA. The CDR3 DNA sequence: TGCAGCGTTGTAGCTCGGGCAGGGAGGGAGACCCAGTACTTC. Encoded protein: CSVVARAGRETQYF.

The V call is TRBV14, the J call TRBJ2-5; D remains unclear. Germline-derived CDR1 and CDR2 are SGHDN and FVKESK. The CDR3 is 13 residues long. Trimming shortened V by 1 base and J by 7 bases, and 10 bases separated the two germline ends. The CDR3 coding sequence is TGTGCCAGCAGCCAAGGTCTCGGTGGGACCCAGTACTTC. Protein sequence: CASSQGLGGTQYF.

The genes are TRBV6-6 and TRBJ1-1, with 8 bases identical to TRBD1. V lost 6 bases and J lost 2; bases outside the gene matches: 5. This CDR3 contains 14 residues. CDR1 and CDR2 from the germline V gene are MNHNY and SVGAGI (reference sequence). The CDR3: CASSTGQGNTEAFF. Here the CDR3 DNA reads TGTGCCAGCAGCACCGGACAGGGCAACACTGAAGCTTTCTTT.

This chain links TRBV4-3 with TRBJ2-2; 13 bases fit TRBD2. The V gene end was trimmed by 2 bases and the J gene end by 5 bases; junction bases not matched to a gene: 11. The CDR3 length is 19 residues. Germline CDR1 reads LGHNA; CDR2 reads YSLEER. CDR3: CASSQTFLGLAGVTGELFF. The CDR3 bases are TGCGCCAGCAGCCAAACCTTCCTCGGACTAGCGGGAGTAACCGGGGAGCTGTTTTTT.

This chain joins TRBV7-9 and TRBJ2-5; 7 nucleotides align to TRBD1. The CDR3 has 14 residues. Per the germline V gene, CDR1 is SEHNR and CDR2 is FQNEAQ (reference sequence). The V gene end was trimmed by 5 bases and the J gene end by 6 bases; junction bases not matched to a gene: 9. As DNA, the CDR3 is TGTGCCAGCAGCCCAATCGGACAGGACCAGACCCAGTACTTC. This sequence encodes CASSPIGQDQTQYF. The whole variable domain, filled in from reference TRBV7-9 and TRBJ2-5, reads DTGVSQNPRHKITKRGQNVTFRCDPISEHNRLYWYRQTLGQGPEFLTYFQNEAQLEKSRLLSDRFSAERPKGSFSTLEIQRTEQGDSAMYLCASSPIGQDQTQYFGPGTRLLVL.

The chain couples TRBV11-2 to TRBJ1-1; D call uncertain. The CDR3 extends over 13 amino acids. Germline CDR1 reads SGHAT; CDR2 reads FQNNGV. Trimming stripped 7 bases from V and 4 bases from J, with 13 bases between. The CDR3 coding sequence is TGTGCCAGCACCCTCGGGAGGCTCACTGAAGCTTTCTTT. Protein: CASTLGRLTEAFF. The variable domain in full, completed from reference TRBV11-2 and TRBJ1-1, reads EAGVAQSPRYKIIEKRQSVAFWCNPISGHATLYWYQQILGQGPKLLIQFQNNGVVDDSQLPKDRFSAERLKGVDSTLKIQPAKLEDSAVYLCASTLGRLTEAFFGQGTRLTVV.